This TCR beta chain was obtained from a study of blood T cell repertoires in COVID-19. Study at large: Donors in the United States, Italy and Spain gave samples during acute or convalescent COVID-19.

Trimming cost V 5 bases and J 1 base; bases outside gene matches: 7. Germline assignment: CDR1 SEHNR and CDR2 FQNEAQ (reference sequence). CDR3 size: 17 residues. Method: immunoSEQ multiplex PCR; TCRdb's copy keeps in-frame clones and lacks some. The profile shows around 190,000 clones, just over 85% of them singletons. The clonotype comes from a woman under 30 who had recovered from COVID-19. The chain has TRBV7-9 and TRBJ2-3; the match to TRBD2 covers 12 bases. Sequencing was done on a sample of PBMCs or T cells enriched from blood (not recorded which). The CDR3 sequence is CASSLQTSGSGTDTQYF. The CDR3 nucleotides read TGTGCCAGCAGCCTACAGACTAGCGGGAGTGGCACAGATACGCAGTATTTT. Variable domain in full (rest from reference TRBV7-9 and TRBJ2-3): DTGVSQNPRHKITKRGQNVTFRCDPISEHNRLYWYRQTLGQGPEFLTYFQNEAQLEKSRLLSDRFSAERPKGSFSTLEIQRTEQGDSAMYLCASSLQTSGSGTDTQYFGPGTRLTVL.